The 30 T cell receptor beta chains in this list originate from one sample, sequenced in a study of metastatic and nonmetastatic thyroid tumors. TCRdb re-analyzed the PCR reads through MiXCR. The sample holds about 59,000 clones, 15% to 20% seen once. Each patient came to thyroid surgery without any prior treatment (of any kind). The sequenced sample was blood. All receptors derive from a male donor with papillary thyroid cancer or a benign thyroid nodule (not recorded which). Some clones in this sample may be carry-over from other donors' samples.

Notes on this clone: This may stem from a read error, because a much larger clone lies one nucleotide away. Likely a read error: the CDR3 ends without its conserved phenylalanine or tryptophan. Other DNA sequences in the sample encode the same CDR3. V gene TRBV6-1 combines with J gene TRBJ1-5; the D gene is possibly TRBD1 (6 bases). Trimming pared 3 bases from V and 7 bases from J, leaving 16 bases between. The CDR3 consists of 15 residues. CDR1 MNHNS and CDR2 SASEGT come from the germline V gene. In nucleotides, the CDR3 is TGTGCCAGCAGTGAGGTAACAGGGACTTCGCAGCCCCAGCATCTT. Translating gives CASSEVTGTSQPQHL.

This clone was found many times. The chain couples TRBV2 to TRBJ2-6, with TRBD1 matching over 7 bases. The germline V gene has CDR1 SNHLY and CDR2 FYNNEI. V gave up 7 bases and J gave up 0 bases; unmatched junction bases: 9. The CDR3 is 17 amino acids. The CDR3 here is CASKDRFSISGANVLTF. CDR3 nucleotide sequence: TGTGCCAGCAAGGACAGGTTTTCCATCTCTGGGGCCAACGTCCTGACTTTC.

This clone has ten or more counts. The chain carries TRBV27 and TRBJ1-5; D gene uncertain. This CDR3 is 13 amino acids long. V was clipped by 5 bases and J by 7 bases, with 12 bases between them. Germline CDR1 MNHEY, CDR2 SMNVEV (reference sequence). CDR3 nucleotides: TGTGCCAGCAGTCACTCCTCGGGCCAGCCCCAGCATTTT. Translated, it gives CASSHSSGQPQHF.

This clone has at least ten counts. Other DNA sequences in the sample encode the same CDR3. The V gene is TRBV7-6, the J gene TRBJ2-3, with D perhaps TRBD2 (5 bases). CDR1 SGHVS and CDR2 FNYEAQ come from the germline V gene. This CDR3 has 15 amino acids. V shed 1 base and J shed 3 bases, with 11 bases lying between them. DNA for the CDR3: TGTGCCAGCAGCTTAGGAGGCGGGCTGACAGATACGCAGTATTTT. Protein: CASSLGGGLTDTQYF.

Ten or more counts support this clone. J is TRBJ2-7 and V is TRBV20-1; weak D call: TRBD1 (6 bases). The CDR3 is 12 amino acids. Germline V gene lookup returns CDR1 DFQATT and CDR2 SNEGSKA (reference sequence). V was pared by 5 bases and J by 1 base, with 9 bases between. As DNA, the CDR3 is TGCAGTGCTGACGACAGGTCCTACGAGCAGTACTTC. This gives the protein CSADDRSYEQYF.

At least ten counts were recorded for this clone. This chain links TRBV30 with TRBJ1-4; no definite D call. This CDR3 has 14 residues. The germline V gene encodes CDR1 GTSNPN and CDR2 SVGIG (reference sequence). Trimming pared 0 bases from V and 8 bases from J, leaving 13 bases between. For the CDR3, the DNA is TGTGCCTGGAGTGTACTAAACTTTGACGAAAAACTGTTTTTT. It encodes CAWSVLNFDEKLFF.

Comment on this clone: A read error may explain this, as a much larger clone is one base away. This chain connects TRBV19 to TRBJ2-1; D is perhaps TRBD1 or TRBD2 (5 bases each). CDR1 and CDR2 from the germline V gene are LNHDA and SQIVND (reference sequence). Trimming removed 3 bases at V and 12 bases at J, with 12 bases between. This CDR3 contains 12 residues. CDR3 DNA sequence: TGTGCCAGTAGTATGGGGGAGTCGGTGCAGTTCTTC. This translates into CASSMGESVQFF.

The J gene is TRBJ2-3, the V gene TRBV4-1, with D possibly called TRBD1 or TRBD2 (5 bases each). The germline CDR1 and CDR2 sequences are MGHRA and YSYEKL. Between the trimmed V and J ends, which lost 0 bases and 2 bases, there was a span of 24 bases. This CDR3 comprises 20 residues. The DNA of the CDR3 is TGCGCCAGCAGCCAAGACAGGGCCACCGGCGGGTCCACCCCCACAGATACGCAGTATTTT. This gives the protein CASSQDRATGGSTPTDTQYF.

This clone was seen repeatedly, ten times or more. The rearrangement links TRBV6-1 to TRBJ2-7; 12 bases fit TRBD2. The germline V gene encodes CDR1 MNHNS and CDR2 SASEGT. With V trimmed by 6 bases and J by 6 bases, 6 bases remained unmatched. The CDR3 totals 14 residues. CDR3 DNA sequence: TGTGCCAGCAGCCCCCTAGCGGGGGGGCCCGAGCAGTACTTC. Encoded protein: CASSPLAGGPEQYF.

There are many counts of this clone. The chain has TRBV4-2 and TRBJ1-2; D gene uncertain. The ends were cut back, 1 base at V and 0 bases at J, with 21 bases in the middle. CDR1 is LGHNA and CDR2 is YNFKEQ in the germline V gene. The CDR3 runs to 19 residues. The CDR3 coding sequence is TGTGCCAGCAGCCAAGTCGAGATTGGAGCTGACACCTCTAACTATGGCTACACCTTC. Translating it yields CASSQVEIGADTSNYGYTF.

Worth noting for this clone: At one boundary the junction diverges from the germline segment, which might be a read error. The CDR3 DNA sequence: TGCGCCATCAGCCTACTAGCGGAGAGCACAGATACGCAGTATTTT. This translates into CAISLLAESTDTQYF. The chain is built from TRBV4-1 and TRBJ2-3, with 8 bases matching TRBD2. This CDR3 comprises 15 residues. Germline CDR1 is MGHRA and CDR2 is YSYEKL.

This clone appeared a few times. This may come from a read error, since a much larger clone is one base off. The chain combines TRBV9 with TRBJ2-2; D gene uncertain. With 5 bases removed from V and 4 bases from J, the gap between germline ends came to 9 bases. The CDR3 runs 13 residues. Germline V lookup: CDR1 SGDLS, CDR2 YYNGEE. The CDR3 DNA sequence: TGTGCCAGCAGTAAAGGCGGCACCGGGGAGCTGTTTTTT. Amino acid sequence: CASSKGGTGELFF.

This clone appeared many times. This sequence joins TRBV15 and TRBJ2-5; TRBD2 is a possible D gene (6 bases). The ends were cut back, 0 bases at V and 6 bases at J, with 14 bases in the middle. Germline CDR1 LNHNV, CDR2 YYDKDF (reference sequence). The CDR3 is made up of 15 amino acids. CDR3: CATSRDRAAGKTQYF. The CDR3, as DNA: TGTGCCACCAGCAGAGATAGGGCGGCGGGGAAGACCCAGTACTTC.

The chain carries TRBV12-3 or TRBV12-4 and TRBJ1-2, with D perhaps matching TRBD1 (6 bases). Trimming left V 7 bases short and J 8 bases short, with 17 bases between. The CDR3 spans 13 residues. CDR3 residues: CASKENRAAGYTF. The CDR3 nucleotides read TGTGCCAGCAAGGAGAACAGGGCGGCAGGCTACACCTTC.

This clone came up a few times. Given a much more abundant clone one base away, this may be a read error. The V and J genes are TRBV20-1 and TRBJ1-1, with D unclear. From germline, CDR1 is DFQATT and CDR2 SNEGSKA (reference sequence). Deletions cut 5 bases from V and 3 bases from J, with 7 bases between. The CDR3 is made up of 11 amino acids. CDR3 protein: CSAGMDTEAFF. The CDR3 region has the DNA TGCAGTGCTGGGATGGACACTGAAGCTTTCTTT.

In this sample, this clone turned up many times. The rearrangement joins TRBV12-3 or TRBV12-4 to TRBJ1-5, with unresolved D. The CDR3 length is 14 residues. Deletions cut 2 bases from V and 4 bases from J, with 9 bases between. The CDR3 loop is CASSLNRGNQPQHF. The CDR3 nucleotides are TGTGCCAGCAGTTTAAATCGAGGAAATCAGCCCCAGCATTTT.

With respect to this clone: This may be a read error, as it is one base from a much larger clone. V is TRBV5-5 and J is TRBJ2-5, with TRBD1 matching 9 bases. From germline, CDR1 is SGHKS and CDR2 YYEKEE (reference sequence). Trimming removed 4 bases from V and 2 bases from J; junction bases left unmatched: 6. This CDR3 comprises 15 residues. CDR3 bases: TGTGCCAGCAGCCTGACCGGGACAGGGCAAGAGACCCAGTACTTC. Residues: CASSLTGTGQETQYF.

This clone appeared many times. The V call is TRBV20-1, the J call TRBJ2-1; 14 nucleotides align to TRBD2. The J segment lost 9 bases and the V segment lost 6 bases, leaving 4 bases of the junction unmatched. This CDR3 comprises 13 residues. From germline, CDR1 is DFQATT and CDR2 SNEGSKA (reference sequence). The chain's CDR3 is CSARLAGGLEQFF. CDR3 bases: TGCAGTGCCCGACTAGCGGGAGGGCTTGAGCAGTTCTTC.

This clone was detected many times. The chain has TRBV11-1 and TRBJ1-6; TRBD1 aligns across 10 bases. Germline CDR1 is SGHAT and CDR2 is FQDESV (reference sequence). V gave up 3 bases and J gave up 3 bases; unmatched junction bases: 2. CDR3 length: 16 amino acids. Here the CDR3 reads CASSFGTGVYNSPLHF. The CDR3 DNA follows: TGTGCCAGCAGCTTCGGGACAGGGGTCTATAATTCACCCCTCCACTTT.

This clone was counted ten times or more. The chain joins TRBV3-1 to TRBJ2-1; 12 bases line up with TRBD1. Germline assignment: CDR1 LGHDT and CDR2 YNNKEL (reference sequence). The CDR3 is made up of 16 amino acids. With 4 bases clipped from V and 6 bases from J, the junction kept 7 bases outside the gene matches. CDR3 DNA: TGTGCCAGCAGCCCCCTAACGGGACAGGGGGCCAATGAGCAGTTCTTC. Its protein is CASSPLTGQGANEQFF.

The chain is built from TRBV5-1 and TRBJ2-7, with D unclear. The CDR3 contains 13 residues. Trimming took off 4 bases at V and 3 bases at J, with 11 bases between the two ends. Germline CDR1 and CDR2: SGHRS and YFSETQ. Here the CDR3 reads CASSPSGSYEQYF. As DNA, the CDR3 is TGCGCCAGCAGCCCCTCGGGTAGCTACGAGCAGTACTTC.

The table lists this clone with many counts. J is TRBJ2-7 and V is TRBV2; the D is unclear. With 6 bases removed from V and 4 bases from J, the gap between germline ends came to 4 bases. Germline CDR1 is SNHLY and CDR2 is FYNNEI. The CDR3 covers 10 residues. For the CDR3, the DNA is TGTGCCAGCAGGAATTACGAGCAGTACTTC. This gives the protein CASRNYEQYF. The complete variable domain, with remaining parts taken from reference TRBV2 and TRBJ2-7, reads EPEVTQTPSHQVTQMGQEVILRCVPISNHLYFYWYRQILGQKVEFLVSFYNNEISEKSEIFDDQFSVERPDGSNFTLKIRSTKLEDSAMYFCASRNYEQYFGPGTRLTVT.

This clone was counted many times. The chain links TRBV24-1 to TRBJ2-2, with D maybe TRBD2 (6 bases). The V and J ends lost 0 bases and 4 bases respectively, with 17 bases between them. In germline, CDR1 is KGHDR, CDR2 SFDVKD. The CDR3 runs to 18 residues. The CDR3 coding sequence is TGTGCCACCAGTGATTTGGGTTTAGGAGGGAGACGCACCGGGGAGCTGTTTTTT. Its protein is CATSDLGLGGRRTGELFF.

Concerning this clone itself: This may be a read error: a much more frequent sequence differs by one nucleotide. The chain couples TRBV5-6 to TRBJ1-2; unclear D gene. Germline CDR1 and CDR2: SGHDT and YYEEEE. Trimming cost V 0 bases and J 0 bases, with 6 bases left between them. This CDR3 contains 14 residues. The CDR3 loop reads CASSLVRANYGYTF. The CDR3 nucleotides read TGTGCCAGCAGCTTGGTGCGGGCTAACTATGGCTACACCTTC. Filled out from reference TRBV5-6 and TRBJ1-2, the complete variable domain reads DAGVTQSPTHLIKTRGQQVTLRCSPKSGHDTVSWYQQALGQGPQFIFQYYEEEERQRGNFPDRFSGHQFPNYSSELNVNALLLGDSALYLCASSLVRANYGYTFGSGTRLTVV.

This clone has just a few counts. The chain links TRBV6-1 to TRBJ2-2, with D unresolved. The V end was cut by 8 bases, the J end by 6 bases, with 22 bases between. CDR1 and CDR2 from the germline V gene are MNHNS and SASEGT. There are 16 residues in the CDR3. This chain's CDR3 is CASGDNRATGPGELFF. The CDR3, as DNA: TGTGCCAGCGGGGATAACCGGGCCACGGGCCCCGGGGAGCTGTTTTTT.

This clone came up many times. This chain links TRBV28 with TRBJ2-7; 7 bases agree with TRBD2. This CDR3 has 14 residues. With 0 bases clipped from V and 3 bases from J, the junction kept 2 bases outside the gene matches. Per germline, CDR1 MDHEN and CDR2 SYDVKM. DNA of the CDR3: TGTGCCAGCAGTTTATGGGCGGGGGACTACGAGCAGTACTTC. It yields the protein CASSLWAGDYEQYF.

This clone was counted ten times or more. The rearrangement uses TRBV6-1 and TRBJ2-7, with D unclear. Germline V CDR1 and CDR2: MNHNS, SASEGT. The CDR3 length is 15 residues. V shed 4 bases and J shed 0 bases, with 13 bases lying between them. The CDR3 here is CASSVVAGGSYEQYF. Here the CDR3 DNA reads TGTGCCAGCAGTGTTGTGGCAGGCGGCTCCTACGAGCAGTACTTC.

This clone has ten or more counts. The chain joins TRBV12-3 or TRBV12-4 to TRBJ1-2; the D is unclear. The germline V and J ends were trimmed by 7 bases and 5 bases, with 14 bases remaining between them. This CDR3 region has 13 residues. The CDR3 DNA sequence: TGTGCCAGCACCCCACTCCCGGTTTATGGCTACACCTTC. It specifies CASTPLPVYGYTF.

Many counts were recorded for this clone. This sequence joins TRBV12-3 or TRBV12-4 and TRBJ2-3; D is unresolved. Between the trimmed V and J ends, which lost 8 bases and 5 bases, there was a span of 11 bases. CDR3 length equals 12 residues. The DNA for the CDR3 is TGTGCCAGCCGTTGGGCGAAAGATACGCAGTATTTT. Its translation: CASRWAKDTQYF.

This sequence joins TRBV20-1 and TRBJ2-7; D might be TRBD1 or TRBD2, each matching 5 bases. Germline lookup yields CDR1 DFQATT and CDR2 SNEGSKA (reference sequence). V lost 4 bases and J 6 bases, leaving 19 bases between the germline ends. CDR3 size: 14 residues. Here the CDR3 DNA reads TGCAGTGCTATCGGGGCCTCCTTTTTGGGCGAGCAGTACTTC. The encoded protein is CSAIGASFLGEQYF.